The rows below give T cell receptor beta chains drawn from one sample of a study of read filtering for tumor transcriptome and immune sequencing. TCRdb used MiXCR to reprocess the reads, holding one entry per CDR3 protein. The sample carries 100,000 to 150,000 distinct CDR3 sequences, 10% to 15% recorded once. Sample: a population of CD138-negative cells sorted from bone marrow. All receptors derive from a donor aged 40 or older with multiple myeloma. The CDR3 runs from the conserved cysteine through the conserved F or W. A D gene is named only where the DNA matches it firmly. Rows may omit the clone size; those that give it use once, few, many or a size class.

D | J | size | length | V | CDR3 | DNA
- | TRBJ2-3 | few | 15 | TRBV29-1 | CSVGGHSIGTDTQYF | TGCAGCGTTGGCGGTCATAGCATTGGCACAGATACGCAGTATTTT
- | TRBJ2-5 | - | 11 | TRBV30 | CAWSVGETQYF | TGTGCCTGGAGTGTAGGGGAGACCCAGTACTTC
TRBD1 | TRBJ2-1 | many | 14 | TRBV5-1 | CASSSGTGVDEQFF | TGCGCCAGCAGCTCCGGGACAGGGGTCGATGAGCAGTTCTTC
- | TRBJ1-1 | many | 13 | TRBV5-1 | CASNRDRNTEAFF | TGCGCCAGTAACAGGGATCGGAACACTGAAGCTTTCTTT
- | TRBJ2-5 | - | 14 | TRBV28 | CASSLGGPQETQYF | TGTGCCAGCAGTTTAGGCGGCCCCCAAGAGACCCAGTACTTC
- | TRBJ2-5 | many | 15 | TRBV28 | CASSPLSPAQGTQYF | TGTGCCAGCAGCCCCCTGAGTCCTGCCCAAGGGACCCAGTACTTC
- | TRBJ1-5 | many | 15 | TRBV10-2 | CASSEYRYGNQPQHF | TGCGCCAGCAGTGAGTACAGGTATGGCAATCAGCCCCAGCATTTT
TRBD2 | TRBJ2-5 | many | 13 | TRBV12-3/TRBV12-4 | CASTLGGQETQYF | TGTGCCAGCACTTTGGGGGGGCAAGAGACCCAGTACTTC
- | TRBJ2-1 | many | 13 | TRBV30 | CAWSLGGYNEQFF | TGTGCCTGGAGCCTAGGCGGGTACAATGAGCAGTTCTTC
TRBD2 | TRBJ2-1 | many | 18 | TRBV28 | CASSLERAAGVYYNEQFF | TGTGCCAGCAGTTTGGAAAGGGCGGCGGGAGTCTACTACAATGAGCAGTTCTTC
- | TRBJ2-1 | - | 11 | TRBV30 | CAWSVLNEQFF | TGTGCCTGGAGTGTGTTAAATGAGCAGTTCTTC
- | TRBJ2-1 | many | 17 | TRBV6-5 | CASTPGWGASSYNEQFF | TGTGCCAGCACCCCAGGCTGGGGGGCATCCTCCTACAATGAGCAGTTCTTC
TRBD1 | TRBJ1-2 | many | 17 | TRBV7-9 | CASSPRTGQGIPYVYIF | TGTGCCAGCAGCCCCCGTACAGGACAGGGAATACCCTATGTCTACATCTTC
TRBD2 | TRBJ2-7 | few | 17 | TRBV20-1 | CSAKKRLAGASSYEQYF | TGCAGTGCTAAAAAACGACTAGCGGGGGCAAGCTCCTACGAGCAGTACTTC
- | TRBJ2-2 | - | 14 | TRBV11-2 | CASSFQGGTGELFF | TGTGCCAGCAGCTTCCAGGGGGGGACCGGGGAGCTGTTTTTT
- | TRBJ1-1 | many | 16 | TRBV28 | CASSFPPGWDGPEAFF | TGTGCCAGCAGTTTCCCCCCGGGCTGGGACGGCCCTGAAGCTTTCTTT
TRBD2 | TRBJ2-1 | many | 20 | TRBV4-2 | CASSQDSEPGLAGPGNEQFF | TGTGCCAGCAGCCAAGATTCGGAGCCGGGACTAGCGGGGCCAGGGAATGAGCAGTTCTTC
- | TRBJ1-1 | many | 15 | TRBV3-1 | CASSPWENMNTEAFF | TGTGCCAGCAGCCCCTGGGAGAACATGAACACTGAAGCTTTCTTT
- | TRBJ1-1 | - | 15 | TRBV6-1 | CASSPETGQNTEAFF | TGTGCCAGCAGCCCCGAGACAGGCCAGAACACTGAAGCTTTCTTT
- | TRBJ1-2 | many | 13 | TRBV12-3/TRBV12-4 | CASSLVSSYGYTF | TGTGCCAGCAGTTTAGTATCCTCGTATGGCTACACCTTC
- | TRBJ2-2 | many | 14 | TRBV20-1 | CSASYFGNTGELFF | TGCAGTGCTAGTTATTTTGGAAACACCGGGGAGCTGTTTTTT
TRBD1 | TRBJ2-3 | many | 14 | TRBV7-9 | CASSSQTGSDTQYF | TGTGCCAGCAGCTCGCAGACAGGGTCAGATACGCAGTATTTT
- | TRBJ2-3 | few | 17 | TRBV7-2 | CASSLAGTAYSTDTQYF | TGTGCCAGCAGCTTAGCAGGGACCGCCTATAGCACAGATACGCAGTATTTT
TRBD2 | TRBJ2-3 | many | 15 | TRBV7-2 | CASSLDSGTPDTQYF | TGTGCCAGCAGCTTAGACAGCGGGACTCCAGATACGCAGTATTTT
- | TRBJ1-1 | many | 13 | TRBV29-1 | CSVLSSSNTEAFF | TGCAGCGTTTTATCCAGCTCGAACACTGAAGCTTTCTTT
- | TRBJ1-1 | - | 15 | TRBV30 | CAWCTPRIMNTEAFF | TGTGCCTGGTGTACTCCACGTATCATGAACACTGAAGCTTTCTTT
- | TRBJ1-2 | - | 13 | TRBV5-1 | CPSSLSTIYGYTF | TGCCCCAGCAGCTTATCGACAATCTATGGCTACACCTTC
- | TRBJ2-1 | many | 18 | TRBV12-3/TRBV12-4 | CASNSEPGLSSSYNEQFF | TGTGCCAGCAATTCTGAACCGGGACTTTCGAGCTCCTACAATGAGCAGTTCTTC
TRBD1 | TRBJ2-4 | few | 14 | TRBV3-1 | CASSQGDRAYIQYF | TGTGCCAGCAGCCAAGGAGACAGGGCGTACATTCAGTACTTC
- | TRBJ1-1 | many | 17 | TRBV20-1 | CSAITPAGSQMNTEAFF | TGCAGTGCTATAACCCCCGCCGGGTCACAAATGAACACTGAAGCTTTCTTT
- | TRBJ2-3 | few | 16 | TRBV28 | CASTSGIAIDTDTQYF | TGTGCCAGCACCTCTGGAATCGCGATTGACACAGATACGCAGTATTTT
- | TRBJ2-1 | many | 14 | TRBV20-1 | CSASQGLGGNEQFF | TGCAGTGCTAGTCAAGGGTTAGGGGGCAATGAGCAGTTCTTC
TRBD2 | TRBJ2-3 | many | 15 | TRBV7-8 | CASSLAGGFTDTQYF | TGTGCCAGCAGCTTAGCGGGAGGGTTCACAGATACGCAGTATTTT
- | TRBJ2-3 | - | 15 | TRBV12-3/TRBV12-4 | CASRLTDFNTDTQYF | TGTGCCAGCCGTCTGACGGACTTTAACACAGATACGCAGTATTTT
- | TRBJ1-6 | many | 20 | TRBV6-6 | CASSPRRGDSIAIVNSPLHF | TGTGCCAGCAGTCCCCGAAGAGGAGATAGCATTGCTATCGTGAATTCACCCCTCCACTTT
TRBD1 | TRBJ2-2 | many | 15 | TRBV20-1 | CSAEEGTGLIGELFF | TGCAGTGCAGAGGAGGGGACAGGGCTTATCGGGGAGCTGTTTTTT
- | TRBJ1-1 | few | 14 | TRBV29-1 | CSVVSGNWDTEAFF | TGCAGCGTTGTATCGGGGAATTGGGACACTGAAGCTTTCTTT
TRBD2 | TRBJ2-3 | - | 17 | TRBV6-5 | CASSYSGGSGSRISQYF | TGTGCCAGCAGTTACTCCGGGGGTAGCGGGAGTAGGATTTCGCAGTATTTT
TRBD2 | TRBJ2-2 | many | 16 | TRBV2 | CASSRGLAVNTGELFF | TGTGCCAGCAGTCGGGGACTAGCGGTGAACACCGGGGAGCTGTTTTTT
- | TRBJ2-7 | few | 11 | TRBV6-6 | CASSSEQNQYF | TGTGCCAGCAGTTCCGAACAGAACCAGTACTTC
- | TRBJ2-7 | many | 14 | TRBV20-1 | CSASDSYYSYEQYF | TGCAGTGCATCCGACTCGTACTACTCCTACGAGCAGTACTTC
TRBD2 | TRBJ2-7 | - | 15 | TRBV13 | CASSTSGRVGGEQYF | TGTGCCAGTTCGACTAGCGGGAGGGTTGGTGGCGAGCAGTACTTC
TRBD1 | TRBJ1-1 | many | 12 | TRBV30 | CASRQGGTEAFF | TGTGCCTCTCGCCAGGGGGGCACTGAAGCTTTCTTT
- | TRBJ1-6 | once | 16 | TRBV6-5 | CASSYSWDLGGSPLHF | TGTGCCAGCAGTTACTCGTGGGACCTGGGGGGCTCACCCCTCCACTTT
- | TRBJ2-3 | many | 13 | TRBV7-3 | CASSRQGGDTQYF | TGTGCCAGCAGCAGACAGGGAGGGGATACGCAGTATTTT
- | TRBJ2-6 | many | 14 | TRBV6-4 | CASSESPGANVLTF | TGTGCCAGCAGTGAGTCCCCTGGGGCCAACGTCCTGACTTTC